These T cell receptor beta chains were read from a single sample in a study of cytomegalovirus exposure and HLA in healthy donors. Clones were sequenced by immunoSEQ multiplex PCR, and TCRdb holds only the in-frame ones, with some missing. This table has 85,000 to 120,000 clones, 75% appearing once. The sequenced sample consisted of PBMCs. These receptors all stem from a male donor in good health and CMV-seropositive. The CDR3 runs from the conserved cysteine through the conserved F or W. Fields, in order: D gene, clone size, CDR3 length, V gene, J gene, CDR3 DNA, CDR3 protein. The D gene is left open where the match is weak. Some rows have no size entry. The others give once, few or many, or a class for an expanded clone.

NA	NA	11	TRBV20-1	TRBJ1-1	TGCAGTGCTGGGTGGGGGGTTGAAGCTTTCTTT	CSAGWGVEAFF
NA	once	16	TRBV12-2	TRBJ2-2	TGTGCAAGTCGCTTAGCGGGACAAAAGAACACCGGGGAGCTGTTTTTT	CASRLAGQKNTGELFF
TRBD2	NA	14	TRBV6-5	TRBJ2-7	TGTGCCAGCAGTTACGGGCGGGGGGATTACGAGCAGTACTTC	CASSYGRGDYEQYF
TRBD1	NA	13	TRBV19	TRBJ1-1	TGTGCCAGTATCGGCAGGGGGCAGGCTGAAGCTTTCTTT	CASIGRGQAEAFF
TRBD1	NA	16	TRBV29-1	TRBJ2-7	TGCAGCGTTGGGGGTGAGGGGACAGGGGACCACTACGAGCAGTACTTC	CSVGGEGTGDHYEQYF
TRBD1	NA	16	TRBV6-5	TRBJ1-3	TGTGCCAGCAGTTACACGTGGACAGGGGATGGAAACACCATATATTTT	CASSYTWTGDGNTIYF
NA	NA	11	TRBV20-1	TRBJ2-5	TGCAGTGCAAAGCCAGGGGAGACCCAGTACTTC	CSAKPGETQYF
NA	NA	14	TRBV6-5	TRBJ1-6	TGTGCCAGCAGTTCTATATTGATTAATTCACCCCTCCACTTT	CASSSILINSPLHF
TRBD1	NA	17	TRBV4-3	TRBJ2-7	TGCGCCAGCAGCCAAGGGGCAGTAGGGACAGGGACCTACGAGCAGTACTTC	CASSQGAVGTGTYEQYF
NA	once	14	TRBV7-9	TRBJ2-7	TGTGCCAGCAGCACGGGACACCCCAATCTCGAGCAGTACTTC	CASSTGHPNLEQYF
TRBD1	NA	15	TRBV7-7	TRBJ1-4	TGTGCCAGCAGCCCAACGGACAGGAATAATGAAAAACTGTTTTTT	CASSPTDRNNEKLFF
TRBD1	NA	14	TRBV6-1	TRBJ2-5	TGTGCCAGCAGACCTGCGGCAGGGGGAGAGACCCAGTACTTC	CASRPAAGGETQYF
NA	NA	13	TRBV2	TRBJ2-7	TGTGCCAGCAGTGTAAGGGGCCCCTCCCAGCAGTACTTC	CASSVRGPSQQYF
NA	few	15	TRBV6-5	TRBJ1-4	TGTGCCAGCAGCAGACAGAGATCAACTAATGAAAAACTGTTTTTT	CASSRQRSTNEKLFF
NA	NA	14	TRBV9	TRBJ1-1	TGTGCCAGCAGCGTAGCTGGCCAGATCACTGAAGCTTTCTTT	CASSVAGQITEAFF
TRBD2	NA	16	TRBV27	TRBJ2-1	TGTGCCAGCAGAATCCCAGGAACTAGCGTCTACAATGAGCAGTTCTTC	CASRIPGTSVYNEQFF
TRBD1	NA	16	TRBV13	TRBJ1-4	TGTGCCAGCAGCTCTCATAACGACAGGGCAAATGAAAAACTGTTTTTT	CASSSHNDRANEKLFF
TRBD2	NA	11	TRBV30	TRBJ2-7	TGTGCCGGGGGGGAGGGAGAAGGGCAGTACTTC	CAGGEGEGQYF
TRBD1	once	15	TRBV7-2	TRBJ1-5	TGTGCCAGCAGCCCGACAGGGATTCGCAATCAGCCCCAGCATTTT	CASSPTGIRNQPQHF
TRBD1	NA	14	TRBV28	TRBJ2-5	TGTGCCAGCAGCTTCGACAGGGGTTGGGAGACCCAGTACTTC	CASSFDRGWETQYF
NA	NA	15	TRBV7-2	TRBJ1-5	TGTGCCAGCAGCTTATCGTTGTCAGTTGATCAGCCCCAGCATTTT	CASSLSLSVDQPQHF
NA	many	14	TRBV7-8	TRBJ1-1	TGTGCCAGCAGCTTAGAAGCAGGGAACACTGAAGCTTTCTTT	CASSLEAGNTEAFF
TRBD1	NA	14	TRBV6-5	TRBJ1-2	TGTGCCAGCAGTGACGGACAGGGCGGGTACGGCTACACCTTC	CASSDGQGGYGYTF
TRBD1	NA	14	TRBV30	TRBJ2-6	TGTGCCTGGAGAGACAGGGGGGGGGCCAACGTCCTGACTTTC	CAWRDRGGANVLTF
NA	few	14	TRBV6-5	TRBJ2-6	TGTGCCAGCAGTTTAACGGAGGGGGCCAACGTCCTGACTTTC	CASSLTEGANVLTF
NA	few	16	TRBV5-6	TRBJ1-2	TGTGCCAGCAGCTTACTTGACAGCCCCACTAACTATGGCTACACCTTC	CASSLLDSPTNYGYTF